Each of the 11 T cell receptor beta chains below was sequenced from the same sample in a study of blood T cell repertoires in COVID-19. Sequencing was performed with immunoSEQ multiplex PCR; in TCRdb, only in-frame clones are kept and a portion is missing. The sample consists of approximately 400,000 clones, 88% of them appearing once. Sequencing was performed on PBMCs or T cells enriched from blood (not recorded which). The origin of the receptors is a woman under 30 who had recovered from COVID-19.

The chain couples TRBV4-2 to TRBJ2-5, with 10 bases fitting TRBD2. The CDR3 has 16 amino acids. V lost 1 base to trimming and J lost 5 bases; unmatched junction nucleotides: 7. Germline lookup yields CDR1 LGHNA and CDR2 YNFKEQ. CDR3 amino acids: CASSQVGSGGHETQYF. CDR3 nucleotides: TGTGCCAGCAGCCAAGTAGGTAGCGGGGGGCACGAGACCCAGTACTTC.

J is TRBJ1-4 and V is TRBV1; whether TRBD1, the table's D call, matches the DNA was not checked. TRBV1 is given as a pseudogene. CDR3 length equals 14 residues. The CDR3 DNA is TGCACCAGCAGAGTTGACAGGGAAAATGAAAAACTGTTTTTT. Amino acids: CTSRVDRENEKLFF.

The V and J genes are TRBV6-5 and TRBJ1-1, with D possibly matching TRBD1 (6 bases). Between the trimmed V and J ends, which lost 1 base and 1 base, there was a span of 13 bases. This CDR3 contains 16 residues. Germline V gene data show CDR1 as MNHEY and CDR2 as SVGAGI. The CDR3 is CASSYWEGGGNTEAFF. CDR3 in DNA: TGTGCCAGCAGTTACTGGGAGGGAGGGGGGAACACTGAAGCTTTCTTT.

CDR3 nucleotide sequence: TGTGCCAGCAGCCCGGGGTCGGCTCAAATGAACACTGAAGCTTTCTTT. As protein: CASSPGSAQMNTEAFF. The rearrangement joins TRBV7-8 to TRBJ1-1; no definite D call. Germline V gene sequence: CDR1 SGHVS, CDR2 FQNEAQ. V was shortened by 5 bases and J by 0 bases, with 16 bases between the two germline ends. The CDR3 runs 16 residues.

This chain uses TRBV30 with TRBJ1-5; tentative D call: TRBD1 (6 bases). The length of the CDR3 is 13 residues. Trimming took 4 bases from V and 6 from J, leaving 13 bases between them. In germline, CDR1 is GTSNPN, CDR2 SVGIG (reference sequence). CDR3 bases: TGTGCCTGGAATCAGGGGCCGAGTCAGCCCCAGCATTTT. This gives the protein CAWNQGPSQPQHF. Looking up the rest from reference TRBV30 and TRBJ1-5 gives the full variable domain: SQTIHQWPATLVQPVGSPLSLECTVEGTSNPNLYWYRQAAGRGLQLLFYSVGIGQISSEVPQNLSASRPQDRQFILSSKKLLLSDSGFYLCAWNQGPSQPQHFGDGTRLSIL.

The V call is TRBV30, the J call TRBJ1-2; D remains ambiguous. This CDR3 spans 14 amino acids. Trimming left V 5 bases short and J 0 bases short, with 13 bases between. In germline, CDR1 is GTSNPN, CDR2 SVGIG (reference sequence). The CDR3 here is CAWLRRGTNYGYTF. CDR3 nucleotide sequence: TGTGCCTGGCTCCGACGGGGAACTAACTATGGCTACACCTTC.

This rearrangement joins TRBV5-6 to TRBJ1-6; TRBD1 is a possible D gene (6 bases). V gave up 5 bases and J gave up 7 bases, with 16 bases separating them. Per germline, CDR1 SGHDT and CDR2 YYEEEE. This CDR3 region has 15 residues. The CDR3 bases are TGTGCCAGCAGGTGGGGCAGGGGTGGGAATTCACCCCTCCACTTT. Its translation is CASRWGRGGNSPLHF. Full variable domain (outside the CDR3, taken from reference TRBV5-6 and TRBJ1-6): DAGVTQSPTHLIKTRGQQVTLRCSPKSGHDTVSWYQQALGQGPQFIFQYYEEEERQRGNFPDRFSGHQFPNYSSELNVNALLLGDSALYLCASRWGRGGNSPLHFGNGTRLTVT.

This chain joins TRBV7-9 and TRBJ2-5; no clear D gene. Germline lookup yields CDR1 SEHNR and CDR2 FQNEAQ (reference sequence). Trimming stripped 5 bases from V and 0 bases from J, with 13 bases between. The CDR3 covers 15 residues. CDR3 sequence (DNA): TGTGCCAGCAGCAACTCAACAGAGTACCAAGAGACCCAGTACTTC. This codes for CASSNSTEYQETQYF.

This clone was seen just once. The CDR3 loop reads CASSESVEQYF. For the CDR3, the DNA is TGTGCCAGCAGTGAGTCGGTCGAGCAGTACTTC. The chain has TRBV6-4 and TRBJ2-7; D remains ambiguous. V was pared by 3 bases and J by 6 bases, with 6 bases between. The CDR3 spans 11 residues. CDR1 and CDR2 from the germline V gene are MRHNA and SNTAGT.

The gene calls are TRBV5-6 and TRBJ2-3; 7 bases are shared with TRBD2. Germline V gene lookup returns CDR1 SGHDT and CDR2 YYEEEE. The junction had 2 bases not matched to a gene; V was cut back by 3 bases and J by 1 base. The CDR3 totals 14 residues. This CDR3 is CASSSSGGTDTQYF. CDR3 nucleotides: TGTGCCAGCAGCTCCAGCGGGGGCACAGATACGCAGTATTTT.

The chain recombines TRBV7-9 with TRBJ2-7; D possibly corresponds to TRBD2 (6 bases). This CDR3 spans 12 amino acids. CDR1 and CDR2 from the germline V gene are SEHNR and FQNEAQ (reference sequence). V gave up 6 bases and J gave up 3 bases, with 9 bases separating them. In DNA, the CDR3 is TGTGCCAGCAGAAGGCGGGACTACGAGCAGTACTTC. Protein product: CASRRRDYEQYF. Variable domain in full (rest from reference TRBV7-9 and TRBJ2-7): DTGVSQNPRHKITKRGQNVTFRCDPISEHNRLYWYRQTLGQGPEFLTYFQNEAQLEKSRLLSDRFSAERPKGSFSTLEIQRTEQGDSAMYLCASRRRDYEQYFGPGTRLTVT.